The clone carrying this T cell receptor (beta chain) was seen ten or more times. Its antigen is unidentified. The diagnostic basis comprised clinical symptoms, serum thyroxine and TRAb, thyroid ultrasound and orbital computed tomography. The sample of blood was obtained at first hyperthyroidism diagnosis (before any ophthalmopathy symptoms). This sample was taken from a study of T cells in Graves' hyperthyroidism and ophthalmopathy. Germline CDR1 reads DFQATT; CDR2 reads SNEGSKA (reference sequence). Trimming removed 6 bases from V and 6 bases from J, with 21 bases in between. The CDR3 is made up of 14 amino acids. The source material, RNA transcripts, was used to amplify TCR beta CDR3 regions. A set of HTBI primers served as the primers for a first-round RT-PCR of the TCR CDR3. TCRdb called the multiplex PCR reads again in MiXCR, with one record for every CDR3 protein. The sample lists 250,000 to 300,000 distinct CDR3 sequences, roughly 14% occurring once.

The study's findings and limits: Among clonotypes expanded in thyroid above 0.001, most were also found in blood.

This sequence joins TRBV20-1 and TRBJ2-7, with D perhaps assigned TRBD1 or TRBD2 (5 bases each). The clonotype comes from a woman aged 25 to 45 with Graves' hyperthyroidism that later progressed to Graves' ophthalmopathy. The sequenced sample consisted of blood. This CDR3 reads CSASGDRDLGEQYF. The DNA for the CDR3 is TGCAGTGCGAGCGGAGACCGGGACCTCGGCGAGCAGTACTTC.